This T cell receptor (beta chain) was identified during a study of tumor and adjacent non-tumor tissue in lung cancer. The CDR3 is 11 residues long. V was cut by 6 bases and J by 7 bases, with 9 bases left in between. Three rounds of nested PCR, following a modified ARM-PCR protocol, produced the TCRbeta library. TCRdb independently ran MiXCR on the multiplex PCR reads; one entry per CDR3 protein. The sample shows over 80,000 distinct CDR3 sequences, 80% of them seen only once. RNA was extracted from bulk tissue without any cell sorting. More than 3 cm separated this lung sample from the edge of the tumor. Newly diagnosed lung cancer patients had thoracic surgery in China, August–late 2014, without prior chemotherapy. A single count supports this clonotype.

This sequence was found in a man aged 60 to 69 with small cell lung cancer. Input material: distant non-tumor lung tissue. The chain combines TRBV12-3 or TRBV12-4 with TRBJ1-1; D might be TRBD1 (6 bases). The CDR3 loop reads CASRQTGEAFF. The DNA for the CDR3 is TGTGCCAGCAGGCAGACAGGTGAAGCTTTCTTT.